Listed below are T cell receptor beta chains from one sample, sequenced in a study of blood T cell repertoires in COVID-19. Some clones are missing from TCRdb's copy, which holds only in-frame ones; the method was immunoSEQ multiplex PCR. In the table there are about 300,000 clones, roughly 90% of which are singletons. The sequencing input was peripheral blood. The receptors stem from a woman in her twenties or thirties with COVID-19, enrolled during active disease. Both conserved end residues are part of each CDR3. D genes are given only for firm matches. Part of the rows lack a size; the others show once, few, many or a class for expanded clones.

v_gene	j_gene	abundance	d_gene	CDR3aa	CDR3nt
TRBV10-3	TRBJ2-7	NA	TRBD2	CAIRVSGAGEQYF	TGTGCCATCAGAGTTAGCGGGGCCGGCGAGCAGTACTTC
TRBV18	TRBJ2-2	NA	NA	CASSPRRGATGELFF	TGTGCCAGCTCACCACGGAGGGGTGCTACGGGGGAGCTGTTTTTT
TRBV7-8	TRBJ1-5	NA	TRBD1	CASSLGRGRNQPQHF	TGTGCCAGCAGCTTAGGAAGGGGGCGGAATCAGCCCCAGCATTTT
TRBV4-1	TRBJ2-7	NA	NA	CASSQGTGYEQYF	TGCGCCAGCAGCCAAGGCACGGGGTACGAGCAGTACTTC
TRBV7-2	TRBJ2-5	NA	TRBD2	CASSPRLAGGLGETQYF	TGTGCCAGCAGCCCTAGACTAGCGGGGGGACTGGGTGAGACCCAGTACTTC
TRBV11-1	TRBJ1-1	NA	NA	CASSLRFNTEAFF	TGTGCCAGCAGCTTACGGTTCAACACTGAAGCTTTCTTT
TRBV6-5	TRBJ2-5	NA	NA	CASFVRGRETQYF	TGTGCCAGCTTCGTTCGGGGGAGGGAGACCCAGTACTTC
TRBV6-4	TRBJ2-2	once	NA	CASTQGLRPGELFF	TGTGCCAGCACACAGGGATTACGGCCCGGGGAGCTGTTTTTT
TRBV5-8	TRBJ2-5	NA	NA	CASSPAWGVQETQYF	TGTGCCAGCAGCCCTGCATGGGGGGTCCAAGAGACCCAGTACTTC
TRBV5-1	TRBJ2-7	NA	NA	CASSWAGLSYEQYF	TGCGCCAGCAGCTGGGCTGGTCTGAGCTACGAGCAGTACTTC
TRBV2	TRBJ1-5	NA	TRBD1	CASGGQMLVGQPQHF	TGTGCCAGCGGGGGACAGATGCTCGTAGGTCAGCCCCAGCATTTT
TRBV24-1	TRBJ1-2	NA	NA	CATSDTARGYTF	TGTGCCACCAGTGATACCGCTCGGGGCTACACCTTC
TRBV11-2	TRBJ1-2	few	NA	CASSSDRNYGYTF	TGTGCCAGCAGCTCCGACAGAAACTATGGCTACACCTTC
TRBV15	TRBJ2-5	NA	NA	CATRQRGQLIQETQYF	TGTGCCACCAGGCAAAGAGGGCAGTTAATCCAAGAGACCCAGTACTTC
TRBV5-1	TRBJ1-6	NA	NA	CASRGLYNSPLHF	TGCGCCAGCCGGGGGTTGTACAATTCACCCCTCCACTTT
TRBV27	TRBJ2-2	NA	NA	CASRSGLNTGELFF	TGTGCCAGCAGGTCAGGGCTTAACACCGGGGAGCTGTTTTTT
TRBV6-1	TRBJ2-2	NA	NA	CASSLHTEPTGELFF	TGTGCCAGCAGCCTTCACACAGAGCCGACCGGGGAGCTGTTTTTT
TRBV5-5	TRBJ1-3	NA	NA	CASSLQRTSSGNTIYF	TGTGCCAGCAGCTTGCAGAGGACAAGCTCTGGAAACACCATATATTTT
TRBV5-6	TRBJ2-2	NA	NA	CASSLGHRAGELFF	TGTGCCAGCAGCTTAGGCCACAGGGCCGGGGAGCTGTTTTTT
TRBV11-3	TRBJ2-7	NA	TRBD1	CASSWGQKETYEQYF	TGTGCCAGCAGCTGGGGACAGAAGGAGACCTACGAGCAGTACTTC
TRBV28	TRBJ1-1	few	NA	CASSLEWGEGAFF	TGTGCCAGCAGCCTCGAGTGGGGGGAGGGAGCTTTCTTT
TRBV3-1/TRBV3-2	TRBJ2-2	NA	NA	CASSQVTPGAGELFF	TGTGCCAGCAGCCAAGTTACCCCGGGGGCCGGGGAGCTGTTTTTT
TRBV10-3	TRBJ2-5	NA	TRBD2	CATTSGGPGGDETQYF	TGTGCGACGACTAGCGGGGGGCCAGGTGGTGATGAGACCCAGTACTTC
TRBV12-3/TRBV12-4	TRBJ1-5	NA	NA	CASRQGHQPQHF	TGTGCCAGCAGACAGGGTCATCAGCCCCAGCATTTT
TRBV7-2	TRBJ1-1	NA	NA	CASSRQTAMNTEAFF	TGTGCCAGCAGCAGACAGACAGCTATGAACACTGAAGCTTTCTTT
TRBV30	TRBJ1-4	NA	TRBD1	CAWSSRTGGREKLFF	TGTGCCTGGAGTTCGAGGACAGGTGGTAGGGAAAAACTGTTTTTT
TRBV5-4	TRBJ1-5	few	TRBD1	CASSWTGLGTGRQPQHF	TGTGCCAGCAGCTGGACGGGCTTGGGGACAGGGAGACAGCCCCAGCATTTT
TRBV1	TRBJ2-3	NA	NA	CTSSELAGDTDTQYF	TGCACCAGCAGCGAACTAGCGGGGGACACAGATACGCAGTATTTT
TRBV7-9	TRBJ2-1	NA	NA	CASSLDWRGRYNEQFF	TGTGCCAGCAGCTTAGATTGGCGGGGGCGCTACAATGAGCAGTTCTTC
TRBV10-1	TRBJ1-1	NA	NA	CARKTGIMNTEAFF	TGCGCCAGGAAGACAGGTATCATGAACACTGAAGCTTTCTTT
TRBV9	TRBJ2-5	NA	TRBD2	CASSVDGLEETQYF	TGTGCCAGCAGCGTAGATGGACTAGAAGAGACCCAGTACTTC
TRBV2	TRBJ1-1	NA	NA	CASMIQGFFGEAFF	TGTGCCAGCATGATTCAGGGGTTTTTTGGTGAAGCTTTCTTT
TRBV7-9	TRBJ2-1	once	NA	CASSSSVDNEQFF	TGTGCCAGCAGCTCATCGGTGGACAATGAGCAGTTCTTC
TRBV5-1	TRBJ2-2	NA	NA	CASQLGAQTGELFF	TGCGCCAGCCAGCTAGGGGCGCAAACCGGGGAGCTGTTTTTT
TRBV12-3/TRBV12-4	TRBJ1-2	NA	NA	CASSLEGPRGYTF	TGTGCCAGCAGTTTAGAGGGGCCCCGCGGCTACACCTTC
TRBV12-3/TRBV12-4	TRBJ1-2	NA	TRBD1	CASSQGAGYGYTF	TGTGCCAGCAGTCAGGGGGCAGGGTATGGCTACACCTTC
TRBV9	TRBJ1-1	NA	NA	CASSSYRVDTEAFF	TGTGCCAGCAGCTCTTACAGGGTCGACACTGAAGCTTTCTTT
TRBV7-8	TRBJ1-2	NA	NA	CASSPVATVSTGYTF	TGTGCCAGCAGCCCAGTGGCGACAGTATCGACTGGCTACACCTTC
TRBV9	TRBJ2-1	NA	NA	CASSVGLGHLGEQFF	TGTGCCAGCAGCGTAGGCTTAGGACATCTTGGGGAGCAGTTCTTC